Listed here is a single T cell receptor beta chain. These data are taken from a study of control samples from healthy donors and cancer patients. The protocol was immunoSEQ multiplex PCR, while the TCRdb copy is restricted to in-frame clones and leaves out a portion. The sample consists of approximately 130,000 clones, around 89% of them appearing once. V lost 6 bases, J lost 0 bases, and 11 bases lay in between. The CDR3 is 13 amino acids. CDR1 is SQVTM, CDR2 ANQGSEA, per germline. Specimen: blood. This receptor was identified in a man in his fifties or sixties in good health. The chain uses TRBV29-1 and TRBJ2-5; maybe TRBD1 (6 bases). In DNA form, the CDR3 reads TGCAGCGTACTAACAGGGTACCAAGAGACCCAGTACTTC. Its translation: CSVLTGYQETQYF. The full variable domain, in which reference TRBV29-1 and TRBJ2-5 provide the parts outside the CDR3, is SAVISQKPSRDICQRGTSLTIQCQVDSQVTMMFWYRQQPGQSLTLIATANQGSEATYESGFVIDKFPISRPNLTFSTLTVSNMSPEDSSIYLCSVLTGYQETQYFGPGTRLLVL.